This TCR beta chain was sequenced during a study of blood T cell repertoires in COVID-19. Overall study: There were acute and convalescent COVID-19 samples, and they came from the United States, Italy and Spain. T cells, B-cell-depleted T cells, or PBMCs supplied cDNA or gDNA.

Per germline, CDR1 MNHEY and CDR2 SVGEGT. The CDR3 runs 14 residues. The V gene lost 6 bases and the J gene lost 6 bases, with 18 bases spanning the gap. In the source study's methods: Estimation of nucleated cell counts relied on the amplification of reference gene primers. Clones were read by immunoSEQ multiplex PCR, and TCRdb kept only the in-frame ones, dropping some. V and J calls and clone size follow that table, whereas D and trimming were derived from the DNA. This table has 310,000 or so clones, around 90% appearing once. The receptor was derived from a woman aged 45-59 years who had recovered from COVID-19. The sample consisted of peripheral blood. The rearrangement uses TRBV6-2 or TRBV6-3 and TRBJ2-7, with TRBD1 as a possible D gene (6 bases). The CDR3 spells CASSYLGGRGEQYF. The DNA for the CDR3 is TGTGCCAGCAGCTATCTAGGGGGTCGGGGCGAGCAGTACTTC.